The 18 T cell receptor beta chains below were found in one sample sequenced in a study of cytomegalovirus exposure and HLA in healthy donors. Here immunoSEQ multiplex PCR was the method, and the copy in TCRdb shows in-frame clones only, minus some. The table includes roughly 330,000 clones, about nine tenths detected once. The specimen was PBMCs. These receptors came from a woman younger than 45 in good health and CMV-seropositive.

This sequence joins TRBV6-1 and TRBJ2-2, with TRBD2 matching 7 bases. The CDR3 length is 14 residues. With 5 bases clipped from V and 7 bases from J, the junction kept 7 bases outside the gene matches. CDR1 and CDR2 (germline): MNHNS, SASEGT. For the CDR3, the DNA is TGTGCCAGCAGTTTCGGACTAGGCGTCGGGGAGCTGTTTTTT. Translating it yields CASSFGLGVGELFF.

V usage is TRBV10-1 and J usage is TRBJ2-7; D not resolved. V lost 7 bases, J lost 1 base, and 11 bases lay in between. CDR1 WNHNN and CDR2 SYGVQD come from the germline V gene (reference sequence). The CDR3 is 13 amino acids. CDR3 residues: CASIRVRSYEQYF. CDR3 DNA: TGCGCCAGCATACGGGTTAGATCCTACGAGCAGTACTTC.

The genes are TRBV30 and TRBJ1-1; D is undetermined. Trimming took off 0 bases at V and 5 bases at J, with 22 bases between the two ends. Per germline, CDR1 GTSNPN and CDR2 SVGIG (reference sequence). CDR3 size: 17 residues. The CDR3 region has the DNA TGTGCCTGGAGTGTACTAATGGGAGCCCTACGGAGGACTGAAGCTTTCTTT. It translates to CAWSVLMGALRRTEAFF.

J is TRBJ2-5 and V is TRBV6-1; D perhaps matches TRBD1 (6 bases). This CDR3 spans 15 amino acids. The V gene's germline CDR1 is MNHNS and CDR2 SASEGT. Trimming took off 1 base at V and 5 bases at J, with 14 bases between the two ends. The CDR3 DNA sequence: TGTGCCAGCAGTGAAGGTTTCAGGGGCAGGGAGACCCAGTACTTC. As protein: CASSEGFRGRETQYF.

The rearrangement joins TRBV6-5 to TRBJ2-5, with a tentative D call TRBD1 (6 bases). Trimming cost V 7 bases and J 3 bases, with 12 bases left between them. Germline V CDR1 and CDR2: MNHEY, SVGAGI. The CDR3 spans 13 residues. The CDR3 region is CASTPDREETQYF. In DNA, the CDR3 is TGTGCCAGCACCCCGGACAGAGAAGAGACCCAGTACTTC.

This clone was observed a few times. V and J are TRBV6-5 and TRBJ1-2; D uncertain. This CDR3 contains 15 residues. Trimming left V 2 bases short and J 0 bases short, with 10 bases between. Per germline, CDR1 MNHEY and CDR2 SVGAGI. CDR3 in DNA: TGTGCCAGCAGTTACAACCGGGAGACTAACTATGGCTACACCTTC. Residues: CASSYNRETNYGYTF.

CDR3 amino acids: CASMKQTGQETQYF. In DNA, the CDR3 is TGTGCCAGCATGAAGCAGACCGGCCAAGAGACCCAGTACTTC. This sequence joins TRBV5-4 and TRBJ2-5; D is undetermined. V was trimmed by 6 bases and J by 1 base, leaving 13 bases between them. The germline V gene encodes CDR1 SGHNT and CDR2 YYREEE (reference sequence). The CDR3 has 14 amino acids.

This clone occurred once. J is TRBJ1-4 and V is TRBV28; a possible D gene is TRBD1 (6 bases). Trimming removed 4 bases at V and 5 bases at J, with 17 bases between. Per germline, CDR1 MDHEN and CDR2 SYDVKM. The CDR3 is 16 residues long. The CDR3 is CASSYLRAGVNEKLFF. The DNA of the CDR3 is TGTGCCAGCAGTTACCTCCGGGCAGGGGTAAATGAAAAACTGTTTTTT.

The chain employs TRBV9 and TRBJ1-4; 9 nucleotides align to TRBD1. Per germline, CDR1 SGDLS and CDR2 YYNGEE. With 4 bases clipped from V and 5 bases from J, the junction kept 6 bases outside the gene matches. The CDR3 totals 15 residues. The CDR3 region is CASSLGQGRNEKLFF. Here the CDR3 DNA reads TGTGCCAGCAGCCTCGGACAGGGGAGAAATGAAAAACTGTTTTTT.

V usage is TRBV5-1 and J usage is TRBJ2-3; D is unresolved. V lost 3 bases and J 0 bases, leaving 5 bases between the germline ends. Germline lookup yields CDR1 SGHRS and CDR2 YFSETQ. The CDR3 length is 13 residues. CDR3 DNA: TGCGCCAGCAGCTCAACTAGCACAGATACGCAGTATTTT. Amino acid sequence: CASSSTSTDTQYF.

This clone came up a few times. The V call is TRBV9, the J call TRBJ2-3; the D gene could be TRBD1 or TRBD2 (5 bases each). The germline CDR1 and CDR2 sequences are SGDLS and YYNGEE. The CDR3 is 14 amino acids. Trimming took off 0 bases at V and 0 bases at J, with 5 bases between the two ends. The CDR3 bases are TGTGCCAGCAGCGTAGGGGGGAGCACAGATACGCAGTATTTT. Its translation is CASSVGGSTDTQYF.

V usage is TRBV15 and J usage is TRBJ2-1; 8 bases map to TRBD2. CDR1 is LNHNV, CDR2 YYDKDF, per germline (reference sequence). The CDR3 is 17 residues long. J gave up 5 bases and V 3 bases, and 12 bases lay outside the gene matches. The CDR3: CATSRHPLTSGDNEQFF. The CDR3, as DNA: TGTGCCACCAGCAGGCATCCTCTTACTAGCGGCGACAATGAGCAGTTCTTC.

The chain couples TRBV6-5 to TRBJ2-7, with 9 bases lining up with TRBD2. The CDR3 spans 14 residues. V gave up 8 bases and J gave up 0 bases; unmatched junction bases: 5. Germline values: CDR1 MNHEY, CDR2 SVGAGI. The CDR3 DNA reads TGTGCCAGCCGAGAGACTAGCGGCTCCTACGAGCAGTACTTC. It encodes CASRETSGSYEQYF.

This sequence joins TRBV27 and TRBJ1-2; 7 nucleotides align to TRBD1. J was trimmed by 0 bases and V by 2 bases; bases with no gene match: 6. Germline values: CDR1 MNHEY, CDR2 SMNVEV (reference sequence). This CDR3 has 16 amino acids. The CDR3 protein is CASSLGQGTANYGYTF. As DNA, the CDR3 is TGTGCCAGCAGTTTAGGGCAGGGGACAGCTAACTATGGCTACACCTTC.

J is TRBJ2-3 and V is TRBV7-9; TRBD1 matches at 8 bases. The CDR3 runs 15 residues. CDR1 and CDR2 from the germline V gene are SEHNR and FQNEAQ (reference sequence). The junction had 8 bases not matched to a gene; V was cut back by 5 bases and J by 4 bases. The CDR3 nucleotides are TGTGCCAGCAGCCCCGGGGCGACAGGGGCAGATACGCAGTATTTT. Protein: CASSPGATGADTQYF.

The gene calls are TRBV29-1 and TRBJ1-1; weak D call: TRBD1 (5 bases). Trimming pared 4 bases from V and 6 bases from J, leaving 21 bases between. This CDR3 region has 15 residues. Germline values: CDR1 SQVTM, CDR2 ANQGSEA. CDR3: CSVAPHPDSVSEAFF. DNA for the CDR3: TGCAGCGTTGCCCCCCACCCAGACAGTGTGTCTGAAGCTTTCTTT.

The rearrangement uses TRBV21-1 and TRBJ2-7. TRBV21-1 is deemed a pseudogene. The CDR3 loop spans 9 amino acids. As DNA, the CDR3 is TGTGCCAGCATGGACGAGTTGCACTTC. It encodes CASMDELHF.

This clone was recorded only once. The chain recombines TRBV5-1 with TRBJ2-3, with D perhaps given as TRBD1 or TRBD2 (5 bases each). The V end was cut by 7 bases, the J end by 2 bases, with 14 bases between. This CDR3 comprises 14 residues. Germline V gives CDR1 SGHRS, CDR2 YFSETQ. CDR3: CASGGAGFTDTQYF. The CDR3 DNA is TGCGCCAGCGGGGGTGCAGGATTCACAGATACGCAGTATTTT.